These 15 T cell receptor beta chains share one sample of origin, sequenced in a study of patients and donors after allogeneic stem cell transplantation. Using its own MiXCR run on the RT-PCR reads, TCRdb lists one record per CDR3 protein. Of 24,000 or so distinct CDR3 sequences listed, about 30% are singletons. The sequenced sample was blood, either unsorted or a sorted T cell fraction (not recorded which). These receptor sequences come from a human donor who was either an allogeneic HSCT recipient or a stem cell or donor lymphocyte infusion donor (not recorded which). It is not recorded whose cells these are; they may come from a transplant donor.

The chain uses TRBV29-1 and TRBJ1-1; the D gene is possibly TRBD1 (5 bases). V was cut by 4 bases and J by 4 bases, with 7 bases left in between. In germline, CDR1 is SQVTM, CDR2 ANQGSEA. The CDR3 extends over 11 amino acids. This CDR3 reads CSVAGSTEAFF. Written as DNA, the CDR3 is TGCAGCGTTGCAGGGTCCACTGAAGCTTTCTTT.

This clonotype was seen only once. V usage is TRBV15 and J usage is TRBJ1-6; D unclear. Trimming removed 3 bases at V and 14 bases at J, with 11 bases between. CDR1 and CDR2 (germline): LNHNV, YYDKDF (reference sequence). This CDR3 is 12 amino acids long. The CDR3 is CATSRAPGSLHF. As DNA, the CDR3 is TGTGCCACCAGCAGGGCTCCCGGATCCCTCCACTTT. The variable domain in full, completed from reference TRBV15 and TRBJ1-6, reads DAMVIQNPRYQVTQFGKPVTLSCSQTLNHNVMYWYQQKSSQAPKLLFHYYDKDFNNEADTPDNFQSRRPNTSFCFLDIRSPGLGDTAMYLCATSRAPGSLHFGNGTRLTVT.

There are many counts of this clonotype. The V and J genes are TRBV10-3 and TRBJ2-7; D remains ambiguous. The V gene lost 6 bases and the J gene lost 5 bases, with 17 bases spanning the gap. Germline V CDR1 and CDR2: ENHRY, SYGVKD. CDR3 length: 14 amino acids. This chain's CDR3 is CAIRVTGDVHEQYF. CDR3 nucleotide sequence: TGTGCCATCAGAGTGACTGGAGACGTCCACGAGCAGTACTTC.

The chain carries TRBV11-2 and TRBJ1-4; D is unresolved. Trimming shortened V by 0 bases and J by 0 bases, and 8 bases separated the two germline ends. This CDR3 region has 16 residues. The germline gives CDR1 SGHAT, CDR2 FQNNGV. The CDR3 region is CASSLDLESTNEKLFF. As DNA, the CDR3 is TGTGCCAGCAGCTTAGATCTCGAGTCAACTAATGAAAAACTGTTTTTT.

This chain joins TRBV6-2 or TRBV6-3 and TRBJ1-6; no clear D. Germline V lookup: CDR1 MNHEY, CDR2 SVGEGT. The CDR3 sequence is 15 residues long. The V gene lost 2 bases and the J gene lost 7 bases, with 12 bases spanning the gap. The CDR3 DNA is TGTGCCAGCAGTTACGATCTGATACTCAATTCACCCCTCCACTTT. Its protein product is CASSYDLILNSPLHF.

This clonotype was counted a few times. The rearrangement uses TRBV12-3 or TRBV12-4 and TRBJ2-3; 8 bases match TRBD1. Germline trimming cut 2 bases from V and 3 bases from J; bases unmatched to any gene: 4. The CDR3 consists of 15 residues. The CDR3 DNA sequence: TGTGCCAGCAGTTTAAGGACAGGGCAAACAGATACGCAGTATTTT. Encoded protein: CASSLRTGQTDTQYF.

This clonotype was counted between two and nine times. The chain combines TRBV5-1 with TRBJ1-2; 10 bases map to TRBD1. V was pared by 4 bases and J by 5 bases, with 8 bases of the junction left unmatched. This CDR3 contains 15 residues. The germline gives CDR1 SGHRS, CDR2 YFSETQ. The CDR3 protein is CASSPGQGEDYGYTF. The CDR3 coding sequence is TGCGCCAGCAGCCCCGGACAGGGGGAGGATTATGGCTACACCTTC.

This clonotype was counted ten times or more. The rearrangement links TRBV7-2 to TRBJ1-2, with no clear D. In germline, CDR1 is SGHTA, CDR2 FQGNSA. V was pared by 5 bases and J by 1 base, with 5 bases between. The CDR3 has 12 residues. The CDR3 DNA sequence: TGTGCCAGCAGCCCCATTAACTATGGCTACACCTTC. This encodes CASSPINYGYTF. Complete variable domain (other parts from reference TRBV7-2 and TRBJ1-2): GAGVSQSPSNKVTEKGKDVELRCDPISGHTALYWYRQSLGQGLEFLIYFQGNSAPDKSGLPSDRFSAERTGGSVSTLTIQRTQQEDSAVYLCASSPINYGYTFGSGTRLTVV.

For the CDR3, the DNA is TGTGCCAGCAGCCTACGACAGGGCTACACCGGGGAGCTGTTTTTT. It yields the protein CASSLRQGYTGELFF. V and J are TRBV7-6 and TRBJ2-2, with TRBD1 matching over 7 bases. CDR1 is SGHVS and CDR2 is FNYEAQ in the germline V gene. The V and J ends lost 5 bases and 3 bases, in that order; junction bases with no gene match: 6. The length of the CDR3 is 15 residues.

The chain uses TRBV12-3 or TRBV12-4 and TRBJ2-3; D unresolved. The CDR3 contains 10 residues. V lost 3 bases and J 6 bases, leaving 1 base between the germline ends. The CDR3 nucleotides are TGTGCCAGCAGTTTCGATACGCAGTATTTT. Encoded protein: CASSFDTQYF.

The chain joins TRBV7-3 to TRBJ2-2, with TRBD1 as a possible D gene (5 bases). The V gene lost 6 bases and the J gene lost 2 bases, with 10 bases spanning the gap. The germline V gene encodes CDR1 SGHTA and CDR2 FQGTGA. The CDR3 runs 14 residues. The CDR3 loop reads CASRVRTNTGELFF. CDR3 sequence (DNA): TGTGCCAGCAGGGTTCGGACAAACACCGGGGAGCTGTTTTTT.

At least ten counts were recorded for this clonotype. The gene calls are TRBV29-1 and TRBJ1-2; 10 bases match TRBD1. Germline V gene lookup returns CDR1 SQVTM and CDR2 ANQGSEA. J was trimmed by 2 bases and V by 6 bases; bases with no gene match: 0. The CDR3 extends over 12 amino acids. CDR3 sequence reads: CSVGQGNYGYTF. As DNA, the CDR3 is TGCAGCGTGGGACAGGGGAACTATGGCTACACCTTC. The complete variable domain, with remaining parts taken from reference TRBV29-1 and TRBJ1-2, reads SAVISQKPSRDICQRGTSLTIQCQVDSQVTMMFWYRQQPGQSLTLIATANQGSEATYESGFVIDKFPISRPNLTFSTLTVSNMSPEDSSIYLCSVGQGNYGYTFGSGTRLTVV.

The V call is TRBV28, the J call TRBJ1-4; D is unresolved. Trimming cost V 2 bases and J 10 bases, with 5 bases left between them. The V gene's germline CDR1 is MDHEN and CDR2 SYDVKM. The CDR3 runs 11 residues. The CDR3 nucleotides read TGTGCCAGCAGTTTAAATAGAAAACTGTTTTTT. Protein sequence: CASSLNRKLFF.

This sequence joins TRBV6-6 and TRBJ1-4; maybe TRBD1 (5 bases). This CDR3 has 14 amino acids. Trimming stripped 6 bases from V and 7 bases from J, with 15 bases between. The germline gives CDR1 MNHNY, CDR2 SVGAGI (reference sequence). The CDR3 reads CASSHGTGGEKLFF. CDR3 nucleotide sequence: TGTGCCAGCAGCCATGGGACCGGGGGTGAAAAACTGTTTTTT.

CDR3 nucleotides: TGTGCCAGCAGGAGACAGGGGGGGTATTCACCCCTCCACTTT. This sequence encodes CASRRQGGYSPLHF. The chain joins TRBV6-2 or TRBV6-3 to TRBJ1-6, with TRBD1 identical over 9 bases. The V segment lost 6 bases and the J segment 8 bases; nucleotides outside the gene matches: 5. The CDR3 is 14 amino acids. CDR1 is MNHEY and CDR2 is SVGEGT in the germline V gene.